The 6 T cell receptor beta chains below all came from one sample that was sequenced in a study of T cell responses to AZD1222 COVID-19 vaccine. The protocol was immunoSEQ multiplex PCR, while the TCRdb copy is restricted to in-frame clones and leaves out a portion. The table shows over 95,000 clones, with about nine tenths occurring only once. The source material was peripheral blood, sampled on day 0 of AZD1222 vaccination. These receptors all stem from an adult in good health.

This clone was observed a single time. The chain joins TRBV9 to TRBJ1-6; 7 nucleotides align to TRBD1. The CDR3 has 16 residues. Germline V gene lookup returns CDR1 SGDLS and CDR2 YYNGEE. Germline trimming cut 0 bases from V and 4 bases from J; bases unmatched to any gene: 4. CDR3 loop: CASSVGGGQYNSPLHF. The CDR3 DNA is TGTGCCAGCAGCGTAGGGGGGGGACAGTATAATTCACCCCTCCACTTT.

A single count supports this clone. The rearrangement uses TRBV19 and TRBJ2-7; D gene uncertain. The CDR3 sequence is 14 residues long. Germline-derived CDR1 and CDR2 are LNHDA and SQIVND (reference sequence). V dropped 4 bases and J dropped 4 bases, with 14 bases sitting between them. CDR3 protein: CASSKGHRLYEQYF. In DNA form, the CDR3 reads TGTGCCAGTAGTAAGGGCCATCGTTTATACGAGCAGTACTTC.

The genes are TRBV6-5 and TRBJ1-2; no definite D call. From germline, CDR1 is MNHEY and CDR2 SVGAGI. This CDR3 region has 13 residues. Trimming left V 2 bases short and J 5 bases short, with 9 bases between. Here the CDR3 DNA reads TGTGCCAGCAGTTACCGAGGAGGGTATGGCTACACCTTC. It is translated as CASSYRGGYGYTF.

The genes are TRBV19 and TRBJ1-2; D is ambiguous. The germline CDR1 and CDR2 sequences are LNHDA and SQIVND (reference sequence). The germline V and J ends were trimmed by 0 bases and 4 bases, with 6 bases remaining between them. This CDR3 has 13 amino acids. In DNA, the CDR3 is TGTGCCAGTAGTATAGAACAGCCCTATGGCTACACCTTC. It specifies CASSIEQPYGYTF.

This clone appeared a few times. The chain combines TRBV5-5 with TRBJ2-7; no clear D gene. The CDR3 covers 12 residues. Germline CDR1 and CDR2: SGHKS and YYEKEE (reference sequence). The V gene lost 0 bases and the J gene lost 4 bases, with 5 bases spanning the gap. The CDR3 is CASSLEVYEQYF. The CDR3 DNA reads TGTGCCAGCAGCTTGGAAGTTTACGAGCAGTACTTC.

The DNA of the CDR3 is TGTGCCAGCAGTGGACAGGCCGTAGACGGGGAGCTGTTTTTT. This gives the protein CASSGQAVDGELFF. The rearrangement joins TRBV9 to TRBJ2-2, with TRBD1 matching 7 bases. This CDR3 region has 14 residues. The germline V gene encodes CDR1 SGDLS and CDR2 YYNGEE. J lost 7 bases, V lost 5 bases, and 8 bases had no gene match.